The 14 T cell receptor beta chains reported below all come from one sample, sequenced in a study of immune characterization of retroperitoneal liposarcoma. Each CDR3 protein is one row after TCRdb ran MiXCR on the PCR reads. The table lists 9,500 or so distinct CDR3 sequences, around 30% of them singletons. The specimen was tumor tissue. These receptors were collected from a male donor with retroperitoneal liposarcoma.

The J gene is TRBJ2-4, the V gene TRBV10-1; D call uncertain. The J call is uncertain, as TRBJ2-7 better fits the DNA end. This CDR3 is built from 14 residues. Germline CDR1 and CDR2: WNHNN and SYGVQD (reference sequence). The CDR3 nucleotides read TGCGCCAGCAGTCAATCGGTTGGTAGTGACGAGCAGTACTTC. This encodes CASSQSVGSDEQYF.

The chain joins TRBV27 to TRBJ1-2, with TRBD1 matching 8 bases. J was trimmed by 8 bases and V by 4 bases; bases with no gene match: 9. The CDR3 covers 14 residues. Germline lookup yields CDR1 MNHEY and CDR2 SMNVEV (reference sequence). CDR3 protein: CASSSGQGRRGYTF. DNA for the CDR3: TGTGCCAGCAGTTCAGGACAGGGAAGAAGGGGCTACACCTTC.

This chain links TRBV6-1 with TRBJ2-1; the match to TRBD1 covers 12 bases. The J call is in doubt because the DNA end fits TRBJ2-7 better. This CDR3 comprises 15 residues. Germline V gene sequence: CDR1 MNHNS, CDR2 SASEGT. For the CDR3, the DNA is TGTGCCAGCAGTCACCGGGACAGGGGGCCGCACGAGCAGTACTTC. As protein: CASSHRDRGPHEQYF.

The chain's CDR3 is CASSSGDNYEQYF. As DNA, the CDR3 is TGTGCCAGCAGCTCCGGGGACAACTACGAGCAGTACTTC. This chain joins TRBV7-8 and TRBJ2-7, with TRBD1 as a possible D gene (6 bases). The CDR3 spans 13 residues. Trimming removed 4 bases at V and 3 bases at J, with 10 bases between. Germline V gene sequence: CDR1 SGHVS, CDR2 FQNEAQ.

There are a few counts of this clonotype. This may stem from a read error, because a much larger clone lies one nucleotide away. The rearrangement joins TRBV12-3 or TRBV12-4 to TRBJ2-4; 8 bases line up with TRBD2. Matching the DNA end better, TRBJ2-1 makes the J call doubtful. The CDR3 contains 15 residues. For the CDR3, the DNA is TGTGCCAGCAGTTTATCCGGGGGGGCCAAAAACATTCAGTTCTTC. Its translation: CASSLSGGAKNIQFF.

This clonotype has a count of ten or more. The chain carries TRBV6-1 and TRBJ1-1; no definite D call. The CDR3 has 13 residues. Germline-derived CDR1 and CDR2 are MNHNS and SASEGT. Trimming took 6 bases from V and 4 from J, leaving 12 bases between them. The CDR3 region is CASRGTQTTEAFF. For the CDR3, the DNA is TGTGCCAGCAGGGGCACACAAACCACTGAAGCTTTCTTT.

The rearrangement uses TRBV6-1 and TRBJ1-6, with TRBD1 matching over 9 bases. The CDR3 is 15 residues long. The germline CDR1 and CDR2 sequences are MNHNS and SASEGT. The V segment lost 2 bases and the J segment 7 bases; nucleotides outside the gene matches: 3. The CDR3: CASSETGGLNSPLHF. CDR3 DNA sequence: TGTGCCAGCAGTGAAACAGGGGGCCTGAATTCACCCCTCCACTTT.

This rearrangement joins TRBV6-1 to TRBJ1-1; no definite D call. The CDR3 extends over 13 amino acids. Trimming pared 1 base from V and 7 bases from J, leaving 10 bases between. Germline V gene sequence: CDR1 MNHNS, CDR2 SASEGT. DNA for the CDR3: TGTGCCAGCAGTGAAGTAGGCTCCGGTGAAGCTTTCTTT. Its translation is CASSEVGSGEAFF.

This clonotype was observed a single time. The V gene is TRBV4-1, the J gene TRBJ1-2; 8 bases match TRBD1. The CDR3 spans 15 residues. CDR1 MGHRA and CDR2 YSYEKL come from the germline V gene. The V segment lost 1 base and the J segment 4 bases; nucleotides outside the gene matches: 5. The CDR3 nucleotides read TGCGCCAGCAGCCAAGTAGTACAGGGGGTCTATGGCTACACCTTC. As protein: CASSQVVQGVYGYTF.

CDR3 amino acids: CASSLRPSGSFYEQYF. The CDR3 nucleotides read TGTGCCAGCAGCCTCCGACCCAGCGGGAGCTTCTACGAGCAGTACTTC. The chain joins TRBV7-8 to TRBJ2-7; 8 bases fit TRBD2. Germline CDR1 reads SGHVS; CDR2 reads FQNEAQ. This CDR3 region has 16 residues. J lost 3 bases, V lost 5 bases, and 12 bases had no gene match. Filled out from reference TRBV7-8 and TRBJ2-7, the complete variable domain reads GAGVSQSPRYKVAKRGQDVALRCDPISGHVSLFWYQQALGQGPEFLTYFQNEAQLDKSGLPSDRFFAERPEGSVSTLKIQRTQQEDSAVYLCASSLRPSGSFYEQYFGPGTRLTVT.

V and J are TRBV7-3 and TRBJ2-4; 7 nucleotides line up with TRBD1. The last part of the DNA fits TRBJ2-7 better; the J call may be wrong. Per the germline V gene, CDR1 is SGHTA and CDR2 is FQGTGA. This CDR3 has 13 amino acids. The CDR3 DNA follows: TGTGCCAGCAGCAGGGGGCGTAATTCCGAGCAGTACTTC. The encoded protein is CASSRGRNSEQYF.

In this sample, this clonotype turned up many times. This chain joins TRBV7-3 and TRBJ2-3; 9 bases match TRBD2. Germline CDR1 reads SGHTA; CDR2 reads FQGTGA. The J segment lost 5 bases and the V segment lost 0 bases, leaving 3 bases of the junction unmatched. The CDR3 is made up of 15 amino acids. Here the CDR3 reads CASSLTSGSEDTQYF. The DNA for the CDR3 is TGTGCCAGCAGCTTAACTAGCGGGAGTGAAGATACGCAGTATTTT.

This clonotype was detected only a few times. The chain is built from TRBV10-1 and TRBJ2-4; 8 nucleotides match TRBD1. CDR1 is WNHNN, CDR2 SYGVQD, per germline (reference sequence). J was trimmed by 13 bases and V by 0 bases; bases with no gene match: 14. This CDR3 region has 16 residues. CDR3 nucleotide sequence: TGCGCCAGCAGTGAGTCGGATTTCAGGGGGCAAGGTGAGCAGTACTTC. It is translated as CASSESDFRGQGEQYF.

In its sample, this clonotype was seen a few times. In nucleotides, the CDR3 is TGTGCCAGCAGCTTAGGGACTAGTTCCGAGCAGTTCTTC. Residues: CASSLGTSSEQFF. The chain couples TRBV11-3 to TRBJ2-1, with 7 positions matching TRBD2. Germline CDR1 and CDR2: SGHNT and YENEEA. The CDR3 is 13 amino acids. The trim removed 1 base at V and 10 bases at J, leaving 4 bases unmatched.